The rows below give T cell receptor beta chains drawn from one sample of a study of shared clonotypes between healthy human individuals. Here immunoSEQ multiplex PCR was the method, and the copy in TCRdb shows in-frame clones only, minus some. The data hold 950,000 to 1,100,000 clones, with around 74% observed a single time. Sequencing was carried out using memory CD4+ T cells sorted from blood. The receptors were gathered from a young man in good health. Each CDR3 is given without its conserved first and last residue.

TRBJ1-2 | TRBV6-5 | ASSRQGSLGLGYT
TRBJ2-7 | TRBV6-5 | ASRELGQGSFEQY
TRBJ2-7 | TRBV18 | ASSQGQGIYEQY
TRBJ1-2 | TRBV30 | AWSNIGYT
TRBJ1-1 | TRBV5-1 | ASSFGKEGTEAF
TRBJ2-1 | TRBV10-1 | ASSPASGGFKEQF
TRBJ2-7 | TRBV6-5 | ASRGVDLNSYEQY
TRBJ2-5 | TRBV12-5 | ASGLTGQTQY
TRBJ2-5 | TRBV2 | ASRSLGQGKQETQY
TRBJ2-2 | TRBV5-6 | ASGSSVLPNTGELF
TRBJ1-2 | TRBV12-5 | ANAGTGITNYGYT
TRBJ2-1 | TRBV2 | ASSKKYGSGSQNEQF
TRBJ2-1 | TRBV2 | ASSEEAGGNNEQF
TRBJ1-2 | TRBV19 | ASTRTGFDAPYGYT
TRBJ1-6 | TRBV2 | ASRGDGRYNSPLH
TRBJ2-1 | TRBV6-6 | ATKRGGNGNEQF
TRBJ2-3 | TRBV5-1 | ASSIGTTYRDTQY
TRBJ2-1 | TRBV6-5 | ASRPSGRTYRQF
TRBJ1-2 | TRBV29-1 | SVPWQGPPYYGYT
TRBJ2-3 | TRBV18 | ASSLSGTVDTQY
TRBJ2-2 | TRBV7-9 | ASSPVGTGELF
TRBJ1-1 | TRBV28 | ASSIGVTEAF
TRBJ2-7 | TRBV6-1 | ASSERQGGSYEQY
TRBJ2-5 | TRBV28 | ATGTGKTQY
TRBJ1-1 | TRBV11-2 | ASSLVASPNTEAF
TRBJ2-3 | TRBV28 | ASSSTRQGAIDTQY
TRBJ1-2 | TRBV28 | ASSLQGYGYT